The clone carrying this T cell receptor beta chain was recorded at least ten times. Its target is not known. This record belongs to a study of read filtering for tumor transcriptome and immune sequencing. Whole-study context: By R-ISS, stages I, II and III held around 8, 15 and 7 patients. TCR-mapped reads were about 3.5 to 10.27 million with IR-seq versus roughly 85 to 1,400 with RNA-seq.

From around 0.4 ug of RNA, a library with molecular barcoded alpha/delta and beta/gamma adaptors was made. From the reads, TCRdb called clonotypes with MiXCR, one entry per CDR3 protein. In the table there are about 93,000 distinct CDR3 sequences, around a fifth of which are singletons. Overall study results and limits: Single-read clonotypes: about 81.9% of IR-seq clonotypes (around 3.5% of reads), about 75% of RNA-seq clonotypes (less than 50% of reads).

The CDR3 loop spans 15 amino acids. Germline V gene data show CDR1 as SGHRS and CDR2 as YFSETQ. Trimming removed 4 bases from V and 0 bases from J, with 10 bases in between. The V and J genes are TRBV5-1 and TRBJ1-4, with D possibly being TRBD1 (5 bases). The receptor's source is a donor over 35 with multiple myeloma. Sample: a population of CD138-negative cells sorted from bone marrow. The CDR3 bases are TGCGCCAGCAGCCAACAGGTCGCAACTAATGAAAAACTGTTTTTT. Translating gives CASSQQVATNEKLFF.